This T cell receptor (beta chain) was identified during a study of blood T cell repertoires in COVID-19. In the study overall: T cells, B-cell-depleted T cells, or PBMCs provided the cDNA or gDNA that served as material.

Generated by immunoSEQ multiplex PCR, the TCRdb table keeps only in-frame clones and is missing some. The sample contains a few hundred thousand clones, 65% to 85% of which appear only once. Trimming removed 7 bases from V and 8 bases from J; junction bases left unmatched: 20. CDR3 length: 19 residues. Germline CDR1 is MNHEY and CDR2 is SMNVEV (reference sequence). Sequenced: PBMCs or T cells enriched from blood (not recorded which). The receptor was isolated from a woman aged 40 to 55 who had recovered from COVID-19. This chain links TRBV27 with TRBJ2-1; TRBD2 aligns across 13 bases. The CDR3 nucleotides are TGTGCCAGCATCTCCTTCCCCAGGGGGACTAGCGGGAAGCGAGATGAGCAGTTCTTC. It is translated as CASISFPRGTSGKRDEQFF.